The clone carrying this T cell receptor beta chain was seen many times. Antigen unknown. Relying on iRepertoire HTBI primers and Arm-PCR of CDR3 regions, the team built TCR beta libraries. TCRdb processed the multiplex PCR reads anew with MiXCR; each CDR3 protein has one entry. The table lists about 380,000 distinct CDR3 sequences, about a sixth of them singletons. Time point of the sample: newly diagnosed GD, antithyroid drugs for less than 3 months. PBMC-derived RNA was used for the TCR library. An endocrinology department in Xi'an, China, recruited the patients. This sample stems from a study of regulatory T cells in long-lasting Graves disease. General study findings and limits: There was favoring of TRBV28, TRBJ1-2 and TRBJ2-5 in persistent disease. More public clonotypes were shared by persistent patients (around 2,800) than by new patients (under 1,000).

The germline V and J ends were trimmed by 5 bases and 5 bases, with 15 bases remaining between them. The CDR3 runs 15 residues. CDR1 and CDR2 (germline): SGHTA, FQGNSA. The rearrangement links TRBV7-2 to TRBJ1-4, with D possibly matching TRBD1 (5 bases). This TCR was recovered from a female donor with Graves disease. The sample here was peripheral blood mononuclear cells (PBMCs), taken at new diagnosis, from a patient treated with antithyroid drugs. CDR3 DNA: TGTGCCAGCAGCCGATACGGACAACCGAATGAAAAACTGTTTTTT. Translated: CASSRYGQPNEKLFF.